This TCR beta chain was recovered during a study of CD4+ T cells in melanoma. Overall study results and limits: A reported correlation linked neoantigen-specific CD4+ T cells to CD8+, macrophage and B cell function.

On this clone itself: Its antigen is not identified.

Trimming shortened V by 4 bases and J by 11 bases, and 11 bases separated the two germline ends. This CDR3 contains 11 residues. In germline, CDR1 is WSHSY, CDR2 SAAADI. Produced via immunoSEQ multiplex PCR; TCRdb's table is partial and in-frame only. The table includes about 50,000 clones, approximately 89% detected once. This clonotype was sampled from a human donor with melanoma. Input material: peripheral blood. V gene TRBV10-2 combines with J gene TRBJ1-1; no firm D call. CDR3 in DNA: TGCGCCAGCAGTGGTCCCGAAGGTGCTTTCTTT. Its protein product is CASSGPEGAFF.